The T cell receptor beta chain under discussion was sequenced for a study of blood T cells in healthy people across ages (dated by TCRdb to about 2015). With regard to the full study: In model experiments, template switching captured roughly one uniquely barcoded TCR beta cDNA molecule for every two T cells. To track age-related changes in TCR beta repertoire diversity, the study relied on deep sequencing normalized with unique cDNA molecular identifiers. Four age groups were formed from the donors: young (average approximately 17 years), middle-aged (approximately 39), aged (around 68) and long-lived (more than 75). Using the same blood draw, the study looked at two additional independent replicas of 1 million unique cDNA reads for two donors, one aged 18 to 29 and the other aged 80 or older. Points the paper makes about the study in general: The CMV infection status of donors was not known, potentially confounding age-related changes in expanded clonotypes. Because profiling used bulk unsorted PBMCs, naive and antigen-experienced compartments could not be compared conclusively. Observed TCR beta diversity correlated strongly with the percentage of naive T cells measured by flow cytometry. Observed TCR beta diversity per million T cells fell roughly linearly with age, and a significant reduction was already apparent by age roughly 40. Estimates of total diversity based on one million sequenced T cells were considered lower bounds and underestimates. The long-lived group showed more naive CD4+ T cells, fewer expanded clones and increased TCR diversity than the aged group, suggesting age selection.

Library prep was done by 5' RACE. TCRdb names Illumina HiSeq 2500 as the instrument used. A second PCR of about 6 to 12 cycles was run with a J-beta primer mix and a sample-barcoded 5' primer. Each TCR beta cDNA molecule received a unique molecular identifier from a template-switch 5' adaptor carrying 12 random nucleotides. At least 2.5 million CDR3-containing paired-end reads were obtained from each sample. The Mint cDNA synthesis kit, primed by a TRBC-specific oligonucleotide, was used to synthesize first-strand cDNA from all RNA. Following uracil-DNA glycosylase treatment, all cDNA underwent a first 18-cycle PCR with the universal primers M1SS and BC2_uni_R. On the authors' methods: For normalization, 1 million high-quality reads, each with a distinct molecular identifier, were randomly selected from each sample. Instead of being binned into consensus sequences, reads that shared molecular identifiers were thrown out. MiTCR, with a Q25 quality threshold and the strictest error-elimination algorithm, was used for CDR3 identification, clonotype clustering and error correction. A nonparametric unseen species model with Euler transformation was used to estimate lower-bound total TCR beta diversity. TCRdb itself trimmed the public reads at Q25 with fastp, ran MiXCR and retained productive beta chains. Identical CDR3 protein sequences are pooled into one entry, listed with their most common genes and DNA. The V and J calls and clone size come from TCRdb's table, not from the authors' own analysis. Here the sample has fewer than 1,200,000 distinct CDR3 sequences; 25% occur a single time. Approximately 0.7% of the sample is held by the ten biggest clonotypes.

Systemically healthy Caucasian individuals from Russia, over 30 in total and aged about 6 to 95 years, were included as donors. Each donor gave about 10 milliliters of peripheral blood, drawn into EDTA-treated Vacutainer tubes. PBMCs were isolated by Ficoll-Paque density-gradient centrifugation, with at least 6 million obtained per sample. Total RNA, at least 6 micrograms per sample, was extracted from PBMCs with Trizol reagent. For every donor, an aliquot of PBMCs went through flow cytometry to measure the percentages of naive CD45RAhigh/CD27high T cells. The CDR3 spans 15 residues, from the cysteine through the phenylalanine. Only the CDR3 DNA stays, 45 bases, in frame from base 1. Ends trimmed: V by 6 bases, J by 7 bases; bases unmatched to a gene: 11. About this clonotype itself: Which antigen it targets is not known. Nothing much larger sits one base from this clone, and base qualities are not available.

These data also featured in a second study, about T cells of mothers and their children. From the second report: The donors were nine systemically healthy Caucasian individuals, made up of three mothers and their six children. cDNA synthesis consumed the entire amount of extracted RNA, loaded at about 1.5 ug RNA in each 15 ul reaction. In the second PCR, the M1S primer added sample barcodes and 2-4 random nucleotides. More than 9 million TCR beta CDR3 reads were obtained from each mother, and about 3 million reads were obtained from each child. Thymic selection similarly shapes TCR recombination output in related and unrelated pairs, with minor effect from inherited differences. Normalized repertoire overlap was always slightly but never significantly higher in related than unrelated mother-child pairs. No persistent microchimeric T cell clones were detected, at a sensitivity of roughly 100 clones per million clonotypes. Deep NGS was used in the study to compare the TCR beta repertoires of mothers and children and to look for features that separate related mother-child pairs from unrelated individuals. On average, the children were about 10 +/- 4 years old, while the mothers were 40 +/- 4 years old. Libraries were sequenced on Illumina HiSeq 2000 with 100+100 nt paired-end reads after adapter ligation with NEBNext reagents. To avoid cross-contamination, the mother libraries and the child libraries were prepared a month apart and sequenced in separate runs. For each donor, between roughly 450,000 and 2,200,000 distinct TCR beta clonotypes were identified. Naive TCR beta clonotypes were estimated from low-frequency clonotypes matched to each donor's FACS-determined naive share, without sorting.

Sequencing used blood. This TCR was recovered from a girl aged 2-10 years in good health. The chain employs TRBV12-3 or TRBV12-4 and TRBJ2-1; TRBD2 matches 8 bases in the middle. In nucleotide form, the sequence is TGTGCCAGCAGCCCCGGGACTAGTCTAATGAATGAGCAGTTCTTC. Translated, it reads CASSPGTSLMNEQFF.